The 10 T cell receptor beta chains below were found in one sample sequenced in a study of blood T cell repertoires in COVID-19. TCRdb's table, derived via immunoSEQ multiplex PCR, lists solely in-frame clones and lacks some. In the table there are 160,000 or so clones, 85% to 90% of which are singletons. The sequencing input was peripheral blood. The receptor source for this set is a woman in her seventies with acute or convalescent COVID-19.

The V and J genes are TRBV5-4 and TRBJ1-2; D is possibly TRBD1 (6 bases). The CDR3 spans 16 residues. Trimming cost V 0 bases and J 0 bases, with 12 bases left between them. Germline lookup yields CDR1 SGHNT and CDR2 YYREEE (reference sequence). DNA of the CDR3: TGTGCCAGCAGCTTGGCAGGACAGCCTCCTAACTATGGCTACACCTTC. Amino acids: CASSLAGQPPNYGYTF. Using reference TRBV5-4 and TRBJ1-2 for the parts outside the CDR3, the full variable domain is ETGVTQSPTHLIKTRGQQVTLRCSSQSGHNTVSWYQQALGQGPQFIFQYYREEENGRGNFPPRFSGLQFPNYSSELNVNALELDDSALYLCASSLAGQPPNYGYTFGSGTRLTVV.

The genes are TRBV6-6 and TRBJ1-2; 8 bases are a match to TRBD1. V lost 8 bases and J lost 3; bases outside the gene matches: 14. The V gene's germline CDR1 is MNHNY and CDR2 SVGAGI (reference sequence). The CDR3 length is 16 residues. DNA for the CDR3: TGTGCCAGCGGTAAACCGTCCCGGGACAGGTACTATGGCTACACCTTC. Translating gives CASGKPSRDRYYGYTF.

The J gene is TRBJ1-5, the V gene TRBV6-1; D is undetermined. Trimming stripped 3 bases from V and 4 bases from J, with 7 bases between. The CDR3 totals 13 residues. Germline V CDR1 and CDR2: MNHNS, SASEGT. The CDR3 sequence is CASSDTLNQPQHF. The CDR3 DNA reads as TGTGCCAGCAGTGATACTTTAAATCAGCCCCAGCATTTT.

The genes are TRBV18 and TRBJ1-2; D uncertain. Germline values: CDR1 KGHSH, CDR2 LQKENI. V was trimmed by 2 bases and J by 11 bases, leaving 12 bases between them. This CDR3 has 12 amino acids. CDR3 in amino acids: CASSPGQRGYTF. In DNA, the CDR3 is TGTGCCAGCTCACCAGGGCAGCGAGGGTACACCTTC.

The genes are TRBV6-4 and TRBJ2-1, with D possibly TRBD2 on 6 matching bases. Looked up from germline, CDR1 is MRHNA and CDR2 is SNTAGT. Between the trimmed V and J ends, which lost 8 bases and 13 bases, there was a span of 15 bases. This CDR3 has 11 residues. The CDR3 bases are TGTGCCAGCTCCACGACTAGTCTACAGTTCTTC. It encodes CASSTTSLQFF.

The genes are TRBV6-2 or TRBV6-3 and TRBJ1-2; perhaps TRBD1 as D (6 bases). V was clipped by 4 bases and J by 7 bases, with 16 bases between them. There are 14 residues in the CDR3. Per the germline V gene, CDR1 is MNHEY and CDR2 is SVGEGT. CDR3 DNA: TGTGCCAGCAGTTCGGCCGGGACAACCGGTGGCTACACCTTC. Its protein is CASSSAGTTGGYTF.

CDR3 loop: CASSERGLGPDTQYF. The CDR3 bases are TGTGCCAGCAGCGAGCGGGGGTTGGGGCCAGATACGCAGTATTTT. V is TRBV7-2 and J is TRBJ2-3, with 8 bases matching TRBD2. The germline CDR1 and CDR2 sequences are SGHTA and FQGNSA. The CDR3 loop spans 15 amino acids. Trimming removed 5 bases from V and 4 bases from J; junction bases left unmatched: 8.

About this clone: This sample includes further DNA sequences coding for the same CDR3. The V gene is TRBV6-1, the J gene TRBJ2-4; no clear D. This CDR3 has 12 residues. Germline V gene lookup returns CDR1 MNHNS and CDR2 SASEGT. Trimming took 2 bases from V and 7 from J, leaving 6 bases between them. CDR3 nucleotide sequence: TGTGCCAGCAGTGAAACGGTGAACATTCAGTACTTC. Its protein product is CASSETVNIQYF.

The V and J genes are TRBV5-6 and TRBJ1-1; tentatively, D is TRBD1 (6 bases). This CDR3 contains 16 residues. CDR1 and CDR2 from the germline V gene are SGHDT and YYEEEE. V was trimmed by 0 bases and J by 6 bases, leaving 18 bases between them. CDR3 residues: CASSLGGQLTGSEAFF. DNA for the CDR3: TGTGCCAGCAGCTTGGGAGGACAGCTGACGGGCTCTGAAGCTTTCTTT.

The chain recombines TRBV6-5 with TRBJ1-1; TRBD1 agrees at 7 bases. Trimming removed 7 bases from V and 4 bases from J; junction bases left unmatched: 12. The CDR3 runs 15 residues. CDR1 MNHEY and CDR2 SVGAGI come from the germline V gene. The chain's CDR3 is CASITREGAGTEAFF. CDR3 DNA sequence: TGTGCCAGCATAACTCGGGAGGGGGCAGGCACTGAAGCTTTCTTT.